The entry that follows covers one T cell receptor (beta chain) sequence. Its matching antigen is unknown. The entry originates in a study of cytotoxic CD8 clonotypes in ibrutinib-treated CLL. Study-level findings and limits: Samples were collected at differing times from sustained-remission and progressing patients. T-cell clonality at baseline went above that of age-matched healthy donors and rose and fell with circulating CD8+ T-cell counts.

Sequencing used immunoSEQ multiplex PCR; TCRdb keeps in-frame clones, though not all of them. The data show some 350,000 clones, roughly 70% seen once. CDR1 is SGHNT, CDR2 YYREEE, per germline (reference sequence). V was clipped by 4 bases and J by 4 bases; unmatched bases: 10. This CDR3 is built from 15 residues. The rearrangement links TRBV5-4 to TRBJ1-1; 7 bases map to TRBD1. Sequenced material: PBMCs, taken after 36 months of ibrutinib treatment. This TCR derives from a human donor with chronic lymphocytic leukemia. The CDR3 region is CASSPPQGRVTEAFF. In DNA, the CDR3 is TGTGCCAGCAGCCCCCCACAGGGGCGCGTCACTGAAGCTTTCTTT. The whole variable domain, remainder taken from reference TRBV5-4 and TRBJ1-1, is ETGVTQSPTHLIKTRGQQVTLRCSSQSGHNTVSWYQQALGQGPQFIFQYYREEENGRGNFPPRFSGLQFPNYSSELNVNALELDDSALYLCASSPPQGRVTEAFFGQGTRLTVV.